This T cell receptor beta chain was recovered during a study of OX40 agonist ivuxolimab in advanced cancers. Whole-study context: Dose-escalation cases comprised hepatocellular carcinoma, melanoma, renal cell or head and neck cancer.

The data were produced by immunoSEQ multiplex PCR, yet TCRdb's version contains in-frame clones alone and is incomplete. This sample has tens of thousands of clones; 65% to 90% occur once, and the top ten carry 0.5% to 0.55%. Exclusion applied to patients with autoimmune disease history or systemic immunosuppression. This CDR3 contains 15 residues. Trimming removed 4 bases from V and 0 bases from J, with 10 bases in between. Per the germline V gene, CDR1 is MNHNY and CDR2 is SVGAGI (reference sequence). The source was CD4+ or CD8+ T cells sorted from blood, collected in a trial of the OX40 agonist ivuxolimab. The sequence derives from an adult with an advanced solid tumor such as melanoma, head and neck, liver or kidney cancer. This chain links TRBV6-6 with TRBJ1-3; D is perhaps TRBD1 (6 bases). In DNA, the CDR3 is TGTGCCAGCAGTTCTCGCAGGGGCTCTGGAAACACCATATATTTT. Protein product: CASSSRRGSGNTIYF.